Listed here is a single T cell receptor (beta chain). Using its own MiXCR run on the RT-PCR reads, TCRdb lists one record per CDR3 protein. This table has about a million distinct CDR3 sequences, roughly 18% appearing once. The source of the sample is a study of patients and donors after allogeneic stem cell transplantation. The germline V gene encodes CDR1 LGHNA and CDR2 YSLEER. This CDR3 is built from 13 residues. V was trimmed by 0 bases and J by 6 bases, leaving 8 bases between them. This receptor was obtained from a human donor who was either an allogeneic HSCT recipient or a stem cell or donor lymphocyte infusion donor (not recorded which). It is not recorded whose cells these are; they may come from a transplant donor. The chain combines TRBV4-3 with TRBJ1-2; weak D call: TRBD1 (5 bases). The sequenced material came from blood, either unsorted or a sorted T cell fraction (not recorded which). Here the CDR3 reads CASSQDMGDGYTF. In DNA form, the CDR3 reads TGCGCCAGCAGCCAAGATATGGGGGATGGCTACACCTTC.